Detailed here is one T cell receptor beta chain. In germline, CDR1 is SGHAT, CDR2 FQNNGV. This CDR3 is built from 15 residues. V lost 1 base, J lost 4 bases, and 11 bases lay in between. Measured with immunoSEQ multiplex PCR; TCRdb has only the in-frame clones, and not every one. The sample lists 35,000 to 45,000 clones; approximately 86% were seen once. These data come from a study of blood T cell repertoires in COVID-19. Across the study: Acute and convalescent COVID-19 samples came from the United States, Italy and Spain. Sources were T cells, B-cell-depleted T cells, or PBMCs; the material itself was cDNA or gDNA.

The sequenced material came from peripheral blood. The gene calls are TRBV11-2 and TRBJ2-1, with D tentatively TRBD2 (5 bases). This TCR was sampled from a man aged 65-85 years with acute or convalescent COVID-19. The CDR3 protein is CASSLGSGAYNEQFF. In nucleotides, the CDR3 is TGTGCCAGCAGCTTAGGAAGCGGAGCTTACAATGAGCAGTTCTTC.